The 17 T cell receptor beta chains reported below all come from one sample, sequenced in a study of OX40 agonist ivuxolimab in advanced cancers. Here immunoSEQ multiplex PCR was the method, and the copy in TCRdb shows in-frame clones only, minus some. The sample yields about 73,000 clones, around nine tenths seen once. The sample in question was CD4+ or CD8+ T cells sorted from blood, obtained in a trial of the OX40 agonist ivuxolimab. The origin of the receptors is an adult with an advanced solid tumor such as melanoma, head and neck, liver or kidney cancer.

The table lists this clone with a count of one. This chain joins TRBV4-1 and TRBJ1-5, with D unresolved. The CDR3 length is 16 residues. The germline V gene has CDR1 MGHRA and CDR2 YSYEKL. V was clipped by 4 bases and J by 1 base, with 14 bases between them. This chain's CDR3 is CASSPIQAGSNQPQHF. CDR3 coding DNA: TGCGCCAGCAGCCCCATCCAGGCGGGAAGCAATCAGCCCCAGCATTTT.

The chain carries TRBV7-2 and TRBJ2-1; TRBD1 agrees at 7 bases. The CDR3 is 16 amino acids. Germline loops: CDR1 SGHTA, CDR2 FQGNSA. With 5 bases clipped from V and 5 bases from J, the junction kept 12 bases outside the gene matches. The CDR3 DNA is TGTGCCAGCAGCCGACAGGGTTTCCGTTTAAACAATGAGCAGTTCTTC. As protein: CASSRQGFRLNNEQFF.

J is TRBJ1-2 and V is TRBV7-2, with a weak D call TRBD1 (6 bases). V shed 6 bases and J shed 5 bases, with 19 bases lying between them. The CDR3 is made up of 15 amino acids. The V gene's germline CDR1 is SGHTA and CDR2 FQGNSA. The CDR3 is CASSTKRGSGYGYTF. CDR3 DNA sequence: TGTGCCAGCAGTACCAAAAGGGGGTCTGGGTATGGCTACACCTTC.

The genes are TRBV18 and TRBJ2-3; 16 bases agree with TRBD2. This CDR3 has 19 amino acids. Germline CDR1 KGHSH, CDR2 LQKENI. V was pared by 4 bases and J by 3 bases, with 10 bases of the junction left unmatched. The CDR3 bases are TGTGCCAGCTCACGCACAACCGGGACTAGCGGGGGGGCGACAGATACGCAGTATTTT. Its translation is CASSRTTGTSGGATDTQYF.

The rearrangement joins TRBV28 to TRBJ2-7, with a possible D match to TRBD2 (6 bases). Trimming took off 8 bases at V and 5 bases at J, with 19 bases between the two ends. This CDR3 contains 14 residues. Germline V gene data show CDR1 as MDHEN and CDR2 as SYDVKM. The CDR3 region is CASYTPGVPHEQYF. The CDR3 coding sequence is TGTGCCAGCTACACCCCGGGAGTGCCCCACGAGCAGTACTTC.

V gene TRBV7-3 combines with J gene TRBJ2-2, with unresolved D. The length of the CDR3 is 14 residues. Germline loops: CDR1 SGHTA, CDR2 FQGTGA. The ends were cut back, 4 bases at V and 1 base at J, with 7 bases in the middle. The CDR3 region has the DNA TGTGCCAGCAGCTCCGAAGGGAACACCGGGGAGCTGTTTTTT. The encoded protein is CASSSEGNTGELFF.

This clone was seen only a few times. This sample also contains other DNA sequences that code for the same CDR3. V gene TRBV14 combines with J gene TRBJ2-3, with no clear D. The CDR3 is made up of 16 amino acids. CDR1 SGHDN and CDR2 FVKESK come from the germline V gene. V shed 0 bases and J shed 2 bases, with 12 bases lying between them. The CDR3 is CASSQDRGGPTDTQYF. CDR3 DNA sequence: TGTGCCAGCAGCCAAGATAGAGGTGGCCCCACAGATACGCAGTATTTT.

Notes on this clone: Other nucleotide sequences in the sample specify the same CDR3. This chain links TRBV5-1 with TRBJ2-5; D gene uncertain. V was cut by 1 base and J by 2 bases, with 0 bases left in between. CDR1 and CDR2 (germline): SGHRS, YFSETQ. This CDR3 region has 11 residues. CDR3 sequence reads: CASSLQETQYF. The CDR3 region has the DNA TGCGCCAGCAGCTTGCAAGAGACCCAGTACTTC.

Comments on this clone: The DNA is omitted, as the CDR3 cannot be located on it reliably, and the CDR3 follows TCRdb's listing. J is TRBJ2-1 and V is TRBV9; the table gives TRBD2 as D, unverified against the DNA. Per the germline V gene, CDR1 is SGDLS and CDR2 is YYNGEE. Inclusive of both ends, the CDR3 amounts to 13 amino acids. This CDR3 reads CASSVAEGTSPFF.

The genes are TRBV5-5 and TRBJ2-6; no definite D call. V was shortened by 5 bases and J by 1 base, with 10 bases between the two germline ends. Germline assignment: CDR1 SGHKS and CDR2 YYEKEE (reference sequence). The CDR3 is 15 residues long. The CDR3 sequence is CASSFGRSGANVLTF. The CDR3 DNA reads TGTGCCAGCAGTTTCGGACGGTCTGGGGCCAACGTCCTGACTTTC.

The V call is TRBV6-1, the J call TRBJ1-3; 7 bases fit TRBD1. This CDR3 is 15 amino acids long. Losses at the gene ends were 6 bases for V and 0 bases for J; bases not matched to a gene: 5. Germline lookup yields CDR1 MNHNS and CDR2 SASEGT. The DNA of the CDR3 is TGTGCCAGCAGCGGACGGGACAGCTCTGGAAACACCATATATTTT. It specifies CASSGRDSSGNTIYF.

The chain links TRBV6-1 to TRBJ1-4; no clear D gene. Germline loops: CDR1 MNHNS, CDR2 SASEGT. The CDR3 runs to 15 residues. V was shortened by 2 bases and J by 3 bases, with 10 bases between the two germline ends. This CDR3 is CASSEPGGANEKLFF. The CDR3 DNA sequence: TGTGCCAGCAGTGAACCAGGCGGAGCTAATGAAAAACTGTTTTTT.

CDR3 residues: CASSGRVYGYTF. The DNA of the CDR3 is TGTGCCAGCAGTGGGAGAGTCTATGGCTACACCTTC. The V gene is TRBV14, the J gene TRBJ1-2; D is ambiguous. Germline V lookup: CDR1 SGHDN, CDR2 FVKESK. V lost 6 bases to trimming and J lost 4 bases, with 9 bases between them. The CDR3 has 12 amino acids.

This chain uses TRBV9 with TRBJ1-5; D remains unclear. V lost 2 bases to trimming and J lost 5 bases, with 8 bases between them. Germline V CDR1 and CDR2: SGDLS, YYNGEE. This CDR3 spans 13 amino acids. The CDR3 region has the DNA TGTGCCAGCAGCGTCATACCAGATCAGCCCCAGCATTTT. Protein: CASSVIPDQPQHF.

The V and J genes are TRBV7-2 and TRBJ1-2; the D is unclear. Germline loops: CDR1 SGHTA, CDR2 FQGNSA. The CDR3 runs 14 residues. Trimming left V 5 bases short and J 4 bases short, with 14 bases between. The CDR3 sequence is CASSETKGGYGYTF. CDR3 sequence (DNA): TGTGCCAGCAGCGAAACGAAAGGCGGCTATGGCTACACCTTC.

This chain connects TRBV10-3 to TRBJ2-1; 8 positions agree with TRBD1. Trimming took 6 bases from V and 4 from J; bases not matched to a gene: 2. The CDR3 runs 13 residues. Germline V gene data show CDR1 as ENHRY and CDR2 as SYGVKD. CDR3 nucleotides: TGTGCCATCAGGGGGACAGGATACAATGAGCAGTTCTTC. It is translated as CAIRGTGYNEQFF.

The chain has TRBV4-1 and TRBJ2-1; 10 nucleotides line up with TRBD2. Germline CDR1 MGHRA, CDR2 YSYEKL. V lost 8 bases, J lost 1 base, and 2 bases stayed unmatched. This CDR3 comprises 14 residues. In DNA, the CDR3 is TGCGCCAGCGGTAGCGGGAGGTCCTACAATGAGCAGTTCTTC. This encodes CASGSGRSYNEQFF.